This T cell receptor (beta chain) was profiled in a study of cytotoxic CD8 clonotypes in ibrutinib-treated CLL. About the research overall: Overall, some 25 responses were partial and 2 complete; following median around 68 months, roughly 15 patients stayed remitted and about twelve progressed. Overall study results and limits: Sustained-remission and progressing patients' sampling times differed. Having risen at ibrutinib response, clonality had fallen back toward baseline by progression.

On this clone itself: Its antigen is unidentified.

The CDR3 is 14 amino acids. The V gene lost 5 bases and the J gene lost 4 bases, with 11 bases spanning the gap. CDR1 and CDR2 from the germline V gene are LGHNA and YNFKEQ. TCRdb keeps only in-frame clones here, not all; method: immunoSEQ multiplex PCR. The data hold about 300,000 clones, with around 76% observed a single time. Cryopreserved PBMCs supplied approximately 1.9 micrograms of genomic DNA for TCR beta libraries. V gene TRBV4-2 combines with J gene TRBJ2-2, with D possibly matching TRBD1 (6 bases). The receptor was isolated from a human donor with chronic lymphocytic leukemia. Sequenced here: PBMCs, sampled at disease progression, from a patient treated with ibrutinib. For the CDR3, the DNA is TGTGCCAGCAGCGCAAACAGGGCCACCGGGGAGCTGTTTTTT. Its protein is CASSANRATGELFF.